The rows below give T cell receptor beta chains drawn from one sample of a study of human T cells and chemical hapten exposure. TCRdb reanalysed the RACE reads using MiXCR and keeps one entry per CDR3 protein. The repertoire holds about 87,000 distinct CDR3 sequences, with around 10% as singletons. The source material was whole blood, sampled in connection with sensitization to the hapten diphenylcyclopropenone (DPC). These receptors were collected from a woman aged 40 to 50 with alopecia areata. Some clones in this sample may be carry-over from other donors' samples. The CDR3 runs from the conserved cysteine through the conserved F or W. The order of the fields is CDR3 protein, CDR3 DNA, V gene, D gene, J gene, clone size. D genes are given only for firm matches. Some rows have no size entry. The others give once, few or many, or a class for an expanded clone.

CASSQRGAKNIQYF | TGTGCCAGCAGCCAACGGGGAGCCAAAAACATTCAGTACTTC | TRBV14 | - | TRBJ2-4 | -
CASSPSGREQYF | TGTGCCAGCAGCCCATCAGGAAGAGAGCAGTATTTT | TRBV4-2 | - | TRBJ2-3 | many
CASSELGGAGYGYTF | TGTGCCAGCAGTGAACTGGGGGGGGCCGGCTATGGCTACACCTTC | TRBV25-1 | - | TRBJ1-2 | few
CASSQDRGTETQYF | TGCGCCAGCAGCCAAGACAGGGGTACAGAGACCCAGTACTTC | TRBV4-1 | - | TRBJ2-5 | many
CASSGGTGTDTQYF | TGTGCCAGCAGCGGGGGGACTGGCACAGATACGCAGTATTTT | TRBV7-2 | - | TRBJ2-3 | many
CASSLWGGPQHTQYF | TGTGCCAGCAGTTTATGGGGGGGGCCGCAGCATACGCAGTATTTT | TRBV28 | - | TRBJ2-3 | -
CASSLGPLYEQYF | TGTGCCAGCAGCCTCGGGCCGTTGTACGAGCAGTACTTC | TRBV3-1 | - | TRBJ2-7 | many
CAVRGGSNQPQHF | TGTGCCGTGAGGGGAGGGAGCAATCAGCCCCAGCATTTT | TRBV30 | - | TRBJ1-5 | few
CASSPGQEWTEAFF | TGCGCCAGCAGCCCGGGACAGGAATGGACTGAAGCTTTCTTT | TRBV5-1 | TRBD1 | TRBJ1-1 | -
CASSFENSPLHF | TGTGCCAGCAGCTTCGAGAATTCACCCCTCCACTTT | TRBV7-2 | - | TRBJ1-6 | -
CASSFGQTYEQYF | TGTGCCAGCAGTTTCGGCCAGACCTACGAGCAGTACTTC | TRBV28 | - | TRBJ2-7 | -
CASSEATRERGANEQFF | TGTGCCAGCAGTGAAGCTACCAGGGAGAGGGGGGCCAATGAGCAGTTCTTC | TRBV2 | - | TRBJ2-1 | -
CASSPKGPGGDGYTF | TGTGCCAGCAGCCCAAAGGGGCCAGGGGGCGATGGCTACACCTTC | TRBV7-6 | TRBD1 | TRBJ1-2 | many
CASSQELGLRTGELFF | TGCGCCAGCAGCCAAGAGTTGGGCCTCAGGACCGGGGAGCTGTTTTTT | TRBV4-1 | - | TRBJ2-2 | many
CASSIAPRDNIQYF | TGTGCCAGTAGTATAGCCCCCAGGGATAACATTCAGTACTTC | TRBV19 | - | TRBJ2-4 | -
CASSSGTHRGETQYF | TGTGCCAGCAGCTCCGGGACCCACCGGGGAGAGACCCAGTACTTC | TRBV21-1 | - | TRBJ2-5 | -
CASSPDRGQYGYTF | TGCGCCAGCAGCCCCGATCGGGGGCAATATGGCTACACCTTC | TRBV5-1 | - | TRBJ1-2 | -
CASSLRPQGGNEQFF | TGTGCCAGCAGTTTAAGACCCCAGGGGGGCAATGAGCAGTTCTTC | TRBV12-3/TRBV12-4 | - | TRBJ2-1 | many
CASSSLTELNYGYTF | TGTGCCAGCAGCTCGCTGACAGAGCTTAACTATGGCTACACCTTC | TRBV7-9 | - | TRBJ1-2 | many
CASSTGLAGGYTSTDTQYF | TGTGCCAGCAGTACGGGACTAGCGGGGGGCTATACTAGCACAGATACGCAGTATTTT | TRBV7-2 | TRBD2 | TRBJ2-3 | many
CASSSASWVGGYTF | TGTGCCAGCAGTTCCGCTTCTTGGGTAGGAGGCTACACCTTC | TRBV27 | - | TRBJ1-2 | few
CASSLTGHNQPQHF | TGTGCCAGCAGTTTAACGGGGCACAATCAGCCCCAGCATTTT | TRBV12-3/TRBV12-4 | - | TRBJ1-5 | -
CASSQDKRGRGADTQYF | TGTGCCAGCAGCCAAGACAAGCGGGGGCGCGGGGCAGATACGCAGTATTTT | TRBV14 | TRBD2 | TRBJ2-3 | many
CASSPQASGNTIYF | TGCGCCAGCAGCCCACAGGCCTCTGGAAACACCATATATTTT | TRBV4-1 | - | TRBJ1-3 | few
CASSRTGGQPQHF | TGTGCCAGCAGCCGAACAGGGGGGCAGCCCCAGCATTTT | TRBV6-5 | TRBD1 | TRBJ1-5 | many
CASSVGLAFTDTQYF | TGTGCCAGCAGCGTGGGACTAGCGTTCACAGATACGCAGTATTTT | TRBV9 | TRBD2 | TRBJ2-3 | few
CASSRTVLNYGYTF | TGTGCCAGCAGCCGGACAGTTCTCAACTATGGCTACACCTTC | TRBV6-1 | - | TRBJ1-2 | -
CASSKPDRAEAKNIQYF | TGTGCCAGCAGCAAACCCGACAGGGCTGAAGCCAAAAACATTCAGTACTTC | TRBV21-1 | - | TRBJ2-4 | -
CAISERGVQETQYF | TGTGCCATCAGTGAGCGGGGAGTCCAAGAGACCCAGTACTTC | TRBV10-3 | - | TRBJ2-5 | few
CASSLSGGAYNEQFF | TGCGCCAGCAGCTTAAGCGGGGGGGCCTACAATGAGCAGTTCTTC | TRBV5-1 | TRBD2 | TRBJ2-1 | -
CASRGTDTQYF | TGTGCCAGCCGGGGGACAGATACGCAGTATTTT | TRBV6-6 | - | TRBJ2-3 | -
CSRKGTGSMQTQYF | TGCAGCAGAAAGGGGACAGGGTCGATGCAGACCCAGTACTTC | TRBV20-1 | TRBD1 | TRBJ2-5 | many
CASSLQGPDSAFF | TGTGCCAGCAGTTTGCAGGGACCAGATTCGGCTTTCTTT | TRBV12-3/TRBV12-4 | - | TRBJ1-1 | -
CARLRGRANTGELFF | TGTGCCAGACTCCGGGGCAGAGCGAACACCGGGGAGCTGTTTTTT | TRBV6-2/TRBV6-3 | - | TRBJ2-2 | -
CASSTGTDYEQYF | TGTGCCAGCAGCACGGGGACAGACTACGAGCAGTACTTC | TRBV5-4 | TRBD1 | TRBJ2-7 | few
CASSMLAGARGDTQYF | TGTGCCAGCAGCATGCTAGCGGGGGCTCGAGGAGATACGCAGTATTTT | TRBV7-2 | TRBD2 | TRBJ2-3 | many
CASSPNAPGNTEAFF | TGTGCCAGCTCACCAAATGCACCAGGGAACACTGAAGCTTTCTTT | TRBV18 | - | TRBJ1-1 | few
CASSLSPGNGYGYTF | TGTGCCAGCAGCTTATCTCCGGGTAATGGCTATGGCTACACCTTC | TRBV7-2 | - | TRBJ1-2 | many
CASSLWGAPGETQYF | TGTGCCAGCAGTTTATGGGGGGCGCCGGGGGAGACCCAGTACTTC | TRBV27 | - | TRBJ2-5 | many
CASSLGAGPRQPQHF | TGTGCCAGCAGCTTGGGTGCAGGGCCTCGGCAGCCCCAGCATTTT | TRBV5-5 | - | TRBJ1-5 | -